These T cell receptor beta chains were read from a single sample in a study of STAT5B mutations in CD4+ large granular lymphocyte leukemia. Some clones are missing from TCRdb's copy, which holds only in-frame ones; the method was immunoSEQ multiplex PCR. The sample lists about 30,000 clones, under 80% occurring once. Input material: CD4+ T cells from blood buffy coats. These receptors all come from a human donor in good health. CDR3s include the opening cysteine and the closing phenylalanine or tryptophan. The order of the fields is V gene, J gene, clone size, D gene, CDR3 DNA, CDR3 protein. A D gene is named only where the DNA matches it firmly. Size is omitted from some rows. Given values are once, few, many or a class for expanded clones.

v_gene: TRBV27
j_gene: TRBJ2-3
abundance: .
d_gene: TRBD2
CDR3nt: TGTGCCAGCAGTTTAACCAGCGGGAGGACAGATACGCAGTATTTT
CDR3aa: CASSLTSGRTDTQYF

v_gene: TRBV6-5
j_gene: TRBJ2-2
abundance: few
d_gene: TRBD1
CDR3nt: TGTGCCAGCAGTTACAAAGGGACAGGGAAAACCGGGGAGCTGTTTTTT
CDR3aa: CASSYKGTGKTGELFF

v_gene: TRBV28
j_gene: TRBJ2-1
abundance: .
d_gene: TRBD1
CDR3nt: TGTGCCAGCAGTTTAATAGGGACAGGGTATAGCAATGAGCAGTTCTTC
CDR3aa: CASSLIGTGYSNEQFF

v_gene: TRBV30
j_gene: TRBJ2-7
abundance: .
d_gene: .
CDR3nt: TGTGCCTGGAGTAAGGGGAATACCTACGAGCAGTACTTC
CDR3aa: CAWSKGNTYEQYF

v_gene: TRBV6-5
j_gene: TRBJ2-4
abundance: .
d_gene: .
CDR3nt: TGTGCCAGCAGTGACATAGGAAACATTCAGTACTTC
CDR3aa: CASSDIGNIQYF

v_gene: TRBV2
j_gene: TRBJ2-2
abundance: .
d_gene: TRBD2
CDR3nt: TGTGCCGCCCTAGGGCCTAGCGGGGAGAGCGCGAACACCGGGGAGCTGTTTTTT
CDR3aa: CAALGPSGESANTGELFF

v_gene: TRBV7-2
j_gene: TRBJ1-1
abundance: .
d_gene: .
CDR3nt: TGTGCCAGCAGCTTAGTCGGGGGGGGCACTGAAGCTTTCTTT
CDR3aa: CASSLVGGGTEAFF

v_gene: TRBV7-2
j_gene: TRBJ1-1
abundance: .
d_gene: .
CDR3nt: TGTGCCAGCAGTCCTACAGGATTGAACACTGAAGCTTTCTTT
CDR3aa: CASSPTGLNTEAFF

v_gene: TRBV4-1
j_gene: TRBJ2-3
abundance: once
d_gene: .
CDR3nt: TGCGCCAGCAGCCAAGATCAAGGCACAGATACGCAGTATTTT
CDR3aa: CASSQDQGTDTQYF

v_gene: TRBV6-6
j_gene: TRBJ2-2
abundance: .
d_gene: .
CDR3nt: TGTGCCAGCAGTTACTCCCGACTGGACACCGGGGAGCTGTTTTTT
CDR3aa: CASSYSRLDTGELFF

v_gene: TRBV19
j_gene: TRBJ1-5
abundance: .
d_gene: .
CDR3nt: TGTGCCAGTAGTATAGTCGAGGGTCGAGTAGATCAGCCCCAGCATTTT
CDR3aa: CASSIVEGRVDQPQHF

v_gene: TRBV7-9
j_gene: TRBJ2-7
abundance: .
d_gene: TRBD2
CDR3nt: TGTGCCAGCAGCTTGTCCGGGACTACAAACGAGCAGTACTTC
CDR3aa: CASSLSGTTNEQYF

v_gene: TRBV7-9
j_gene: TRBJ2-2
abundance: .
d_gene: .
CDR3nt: TGTGCCAGCAGCCTCCAACAGGGTAACACCGGGGAGCTGTTTTTT
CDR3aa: CASSLQQGNTGELFF

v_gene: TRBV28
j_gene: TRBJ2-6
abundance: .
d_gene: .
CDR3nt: TGTGCCAGCAGCTCCGGACATCCCGGGGCCAACGTCCTGACTTTC
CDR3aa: CASSSGHPGANVLTF

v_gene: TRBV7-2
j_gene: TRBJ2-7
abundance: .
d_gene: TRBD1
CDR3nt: TGTGCCAGCAGCTTAGTCGTGACAGGGGGAGAGCAGTACTTC
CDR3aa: CASSLVVTGGEQYF

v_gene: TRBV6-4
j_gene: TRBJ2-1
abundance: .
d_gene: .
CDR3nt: TGTGCCAGCAGTGACTCGAACAGGGCAGGTGAGCAGTTCTTC
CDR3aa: CASSDSNRAGEQFF

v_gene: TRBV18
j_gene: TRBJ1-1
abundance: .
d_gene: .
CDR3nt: TGTGCCAGCTCACCATCATTGGGCTCGCTCACTGAAGCTTTCTTT
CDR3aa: CASSPSLGSLTEAFF

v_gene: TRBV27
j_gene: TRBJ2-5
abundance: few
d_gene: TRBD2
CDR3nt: TGTGCCAGCAGCCTCCTACTAGCGGGAGGGCGCGAGACCCAGTACTTC
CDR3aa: CASSLLLAGGRETQYF

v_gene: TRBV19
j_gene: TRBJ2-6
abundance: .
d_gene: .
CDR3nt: TGTGCCAGTAGTCCGCTTGGGAGGCCTGGGGCCAACGTCCTGACTTTC
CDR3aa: CASSPLGRPGANVLTF

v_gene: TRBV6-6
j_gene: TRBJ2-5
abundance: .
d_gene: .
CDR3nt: TGTGCCAGCAGTCCTAGGGGAGAGCACCAGGGGACCCAGTACTTC
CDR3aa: CASSPRGEHQGTQYF

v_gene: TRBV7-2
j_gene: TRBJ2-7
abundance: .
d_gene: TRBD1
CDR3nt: TGTGCCAGCAGCTTAGCCACGACAGGGGGCTACGAGCAGTACTTC
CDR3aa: CASSLATTGGYEQYF

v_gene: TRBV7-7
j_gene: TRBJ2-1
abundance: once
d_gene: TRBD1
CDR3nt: TGTGCCAGCAGCCCTACCCCCGGACAGGGCCAGTTCTTC
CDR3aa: CASSPTPGQGQFF

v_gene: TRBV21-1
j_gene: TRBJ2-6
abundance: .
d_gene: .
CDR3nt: TGTGCCAGCAGCAAAGATCCGGGGTCCTCTGGGGCCAACGTCCTGACTTTC
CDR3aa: CASSKDPGSSGANVLTF

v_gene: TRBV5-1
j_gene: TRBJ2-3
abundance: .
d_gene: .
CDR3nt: TGCGCCATAGGAGGGCAGGGCACAGATACGCAGTATTTT
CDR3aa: CAIGGQGTDTQYF

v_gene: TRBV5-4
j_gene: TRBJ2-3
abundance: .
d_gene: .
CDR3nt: TGTGCCAGCAGCCTACGGGACACTACAGATACGCAGTATTTT
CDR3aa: CASSLRDTTDTQYF

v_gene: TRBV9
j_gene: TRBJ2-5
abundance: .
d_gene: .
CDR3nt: TGTGCCAGCAGCGAGAGTGGAGCACCCTACGAGACCCAGTACTTC
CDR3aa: CASSESGAPYETQYF

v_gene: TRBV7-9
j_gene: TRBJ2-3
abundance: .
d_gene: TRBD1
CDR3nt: TGTGCCAGCAGCCGAGACAGGGTCTTAGCAGATACGCAGTATTTT
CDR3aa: CASSRDRVLADTQYF

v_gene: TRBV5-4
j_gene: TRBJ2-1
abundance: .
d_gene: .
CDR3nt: TGTGCCAGCAGCTTGGCCAGAGATTACAATGAGCAGTTCTTC
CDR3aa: CASSLARDYNEQFF

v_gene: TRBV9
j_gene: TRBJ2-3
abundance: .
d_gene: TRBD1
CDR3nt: TGTGCCAGCAGCGTAAGACAGGGGGCCACAGATACGCAGTATTTT
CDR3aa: CASSVRQGATDTQYF

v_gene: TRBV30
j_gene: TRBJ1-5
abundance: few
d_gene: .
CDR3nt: TGTGCCTGGAGTAGAACGGCAAATAGCAATCAGCCCCAGCATTTT
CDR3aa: CAWSRTANSNQPQHF

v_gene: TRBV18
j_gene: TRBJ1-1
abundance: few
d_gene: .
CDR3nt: TGTGCCAGCTCCCCCACAGGGAACACTGAAGCTTTCTTT
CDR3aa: CASSPTGNTEAFF

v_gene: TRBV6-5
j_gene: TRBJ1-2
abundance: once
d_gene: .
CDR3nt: TGTGCCAGCACCCAAGACGGGCGAGGCTACACCTTC
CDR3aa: CASTQDGRGYTF

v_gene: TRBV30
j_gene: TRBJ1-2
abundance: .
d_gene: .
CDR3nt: TGTGCCTGGAGTGGGAGGCGGTCTAACTATGGCTACACCTTC
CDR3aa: CAWSGRRSNYGYTF

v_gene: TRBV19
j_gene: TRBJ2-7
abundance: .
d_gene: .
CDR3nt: TGTGCCAGTAGCCTACAGACAGGCACCTACGAGCAGTACTTC
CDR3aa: CASSLQTGTYEQYF

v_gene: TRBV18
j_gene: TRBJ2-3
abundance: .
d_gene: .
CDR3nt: TGTGCCAGCTCACTGGGACGCCTATTCACAGATACGCAGTATTTT
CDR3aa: CASSLGRLFTDTQYF

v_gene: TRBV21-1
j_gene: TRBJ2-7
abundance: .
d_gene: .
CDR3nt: TGTGCCAGCAGCAAAGGCCCGCAGGGAGGGTTGCTCTACGAGCAGTACTTC
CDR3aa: CASSKGPQGGLLYEQYF

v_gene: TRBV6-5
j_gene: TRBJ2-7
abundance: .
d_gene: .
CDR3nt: TGTGCCACCGGGACGGTTTACGAGCAGTACTTC
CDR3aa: CATGTVYEQYF

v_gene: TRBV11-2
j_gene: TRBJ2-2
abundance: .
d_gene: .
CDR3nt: TGTGCCAGCAGCCCCTCGAACACCGGGGAGCTGTTTTTT
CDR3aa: CASSPSNTGELFF

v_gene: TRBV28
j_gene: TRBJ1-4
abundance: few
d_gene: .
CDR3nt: TGTGCCAGCGGGCCTGGGGGGGTCGCTAAGGAAAAACTGTTTTTT
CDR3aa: CASGPGGVAKEKLFF

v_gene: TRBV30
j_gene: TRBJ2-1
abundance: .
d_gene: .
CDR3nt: TGTGCCTGGACCCCCGCTTATGAGCAGTTCTTC
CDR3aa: CAWTPAYEQFF

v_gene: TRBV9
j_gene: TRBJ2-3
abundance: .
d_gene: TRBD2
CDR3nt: TGTGCCAGCAGCGTAGGGGGGCTAGCGGGAGTCGGGGATACGCAGTATTTT
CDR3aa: CASSVGGLAGVGDTQYF

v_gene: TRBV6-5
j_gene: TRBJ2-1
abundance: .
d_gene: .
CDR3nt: TGTGCCAGCAGTTACGGGAAATACAATGAGCAGTTCTTC
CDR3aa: CASSYGKYNEQFF

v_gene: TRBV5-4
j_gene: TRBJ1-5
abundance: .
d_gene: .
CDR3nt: TGTGCCAGCAGCTTGCAAGGGGGGAGCAATCAGCCCCAGCATTTT
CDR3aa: CASSLQGGSNQPQHF

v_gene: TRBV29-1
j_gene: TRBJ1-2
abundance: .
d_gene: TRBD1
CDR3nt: TGCAGCGTTAATACCCCTCCGGGACAGGGGGACTATGGCTACACCTTC
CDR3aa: CSVNTPPGQGDYGYTF

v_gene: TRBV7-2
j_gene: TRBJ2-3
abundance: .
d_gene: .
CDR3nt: TGTGCCAGCAGCTTAGCGACTAGGGCAGATACGCAGTATTTT
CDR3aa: CASSLATRADTQYF

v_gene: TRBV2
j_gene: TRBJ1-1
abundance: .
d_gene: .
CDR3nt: TGTGCCAGCAGAGCCGGACTCCTCCGTGGCGGGGAAGCTTTCTTT
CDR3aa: CASRAGLLRGGEAFF

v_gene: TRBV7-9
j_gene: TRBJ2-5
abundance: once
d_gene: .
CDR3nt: TGTGCCAGCAGCTTCGACATAAAGGAGACCCAGTACTTC
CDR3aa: CASSFDIKETQYF

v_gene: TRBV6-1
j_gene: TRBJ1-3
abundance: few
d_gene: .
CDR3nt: TGTGCCAGCAGTGAGAACACGGGAAACACCATATATTTT
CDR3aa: CASSENTGNTIYF

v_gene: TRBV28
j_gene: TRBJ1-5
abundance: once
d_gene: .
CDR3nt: TGTGCCAGCGGTGGGGCAGGGGCATCTCAGCCCCAGCATTTT
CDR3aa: CASGGAGASQPQHF

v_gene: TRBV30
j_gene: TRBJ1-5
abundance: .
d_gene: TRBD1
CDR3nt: TGTGCCTGGAGCGGGACAGGGGGACAGCCCCAGCATTTT
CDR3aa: CAWSGTGGQPQHF

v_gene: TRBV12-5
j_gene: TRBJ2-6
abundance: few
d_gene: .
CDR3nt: TGTGCTAGTGGTTTGGAGGGGGGGATTTACTCTGGGGCCAACGTCCTGACTTTC
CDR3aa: CASGLEGGIYSGANVLTF

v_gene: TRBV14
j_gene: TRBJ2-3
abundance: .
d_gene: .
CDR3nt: TGTGCCAGCAGCCAGGGGGGAAGGGCAAGCACAGATACGCAGTATTTT
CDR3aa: CASSQGGRASTDTQYF

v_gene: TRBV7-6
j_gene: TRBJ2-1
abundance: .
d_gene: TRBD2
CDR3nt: TGTGCCAGCAGCTTAGGAGTAGCGGGCAATGAGCAGTTCTTC
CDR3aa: CASSLGVAGNEQFF

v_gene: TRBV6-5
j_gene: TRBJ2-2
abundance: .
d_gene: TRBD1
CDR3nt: TGTGCCAGCAGAGACAGGGGGCGGGCCGGGGAGCTGTTTTTT
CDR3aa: CASRDRGRAGELFF

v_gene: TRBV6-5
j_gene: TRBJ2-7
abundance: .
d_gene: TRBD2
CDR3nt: TGTGCCAGCAGCCCGGGGGGGAGTCAGTACGAGCAGTACTTC
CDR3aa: CASSPGGSQYEQYF

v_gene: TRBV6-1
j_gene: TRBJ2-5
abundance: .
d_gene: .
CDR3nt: TGTGCCAGCAGTGAAGGCACGTACCAAGAGACCCAGTACTTC
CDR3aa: CASSEGTYQETQYF

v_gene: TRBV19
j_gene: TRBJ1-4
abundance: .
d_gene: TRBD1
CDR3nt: TGTGCCAGTAGTTATCACAGGGGGCCGGATGAAAAACTGTTTTTT
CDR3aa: CASSYHRGPDEKLFF

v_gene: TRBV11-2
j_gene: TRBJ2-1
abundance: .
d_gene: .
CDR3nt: TGTGCCAGCAGTAGCAGGTTGCAGTTCTTC
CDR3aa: CASSSRLQFF